The present T cell receptor (beta chain) was sequenced within a study of shared clonotypes between healthy human individuals. Study results and caveats: Naive subsets typically showed greater estimated richness than memory subsets.

Naive CD8 isolation took CD45RO-negative cells positively selected for CCR7 and excluded terminally differentiated effector memory CD45RA+ cells. The V and J ends lost 2 bases and 1 base respectively, with 11 bases between them. Germline CDR1 MNHEY, CDR2 SVGAGI. The length of the CDR3 is 15 residues. Over several immunoSEQ plates, each subset's genomic DNA was distributed in even portions. In the sorted-subset replicate PCRs, about 190 ng DNA, some 30,000 T cell genomes, was used. Clones were sequenced by immunoSEQ multiplex PCR, and TCRdb holds only the in-frame ones, with some missing. There are about 800,000 clones in the sample; about 97% occur only once, and about 0.25% lies in the top ten. A word on this clone: The antigen is not known.

The sample consisted of naive CD8+ T cells sorted from blood. This chain links TRBV6-5 with TRBJ1-1; D remains unclear. The receptor's source is a young man in good health. The CDR3 reads CASSYGPLGNTEAFF. DNA for the CDR3: TGTGCCAGCAGTTACGGGCCATTGGGGAACACTGAAGCTTTCTTT.